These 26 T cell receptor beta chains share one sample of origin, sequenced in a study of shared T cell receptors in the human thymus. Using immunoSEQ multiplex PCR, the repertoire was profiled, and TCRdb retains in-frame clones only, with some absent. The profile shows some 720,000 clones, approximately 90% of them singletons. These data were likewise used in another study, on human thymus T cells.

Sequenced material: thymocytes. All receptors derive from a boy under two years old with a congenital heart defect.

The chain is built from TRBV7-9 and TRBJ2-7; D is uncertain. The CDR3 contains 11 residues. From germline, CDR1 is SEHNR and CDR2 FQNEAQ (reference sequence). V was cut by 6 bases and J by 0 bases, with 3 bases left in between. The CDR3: CASRRSYEQYF. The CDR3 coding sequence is TGTGCCAGCAGGCGCTCCTACGAGCAGTACTTC.

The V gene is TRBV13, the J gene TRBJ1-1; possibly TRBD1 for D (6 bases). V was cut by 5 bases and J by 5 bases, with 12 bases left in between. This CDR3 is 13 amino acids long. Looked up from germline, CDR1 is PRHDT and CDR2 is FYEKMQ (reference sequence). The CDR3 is CASSPQGITEAFF. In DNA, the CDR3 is TGTGCCAGCAGCCCACAGGGCATAACTGAAGCTTTCTTT.

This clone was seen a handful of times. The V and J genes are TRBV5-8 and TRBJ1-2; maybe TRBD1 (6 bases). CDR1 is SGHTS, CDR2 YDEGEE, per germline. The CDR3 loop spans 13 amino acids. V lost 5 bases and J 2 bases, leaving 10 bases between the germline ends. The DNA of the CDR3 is TGTGCCAGCAGTTCGGACAGCAACTATGGCTACACCTTC. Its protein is CASSSDSNYGYTF.

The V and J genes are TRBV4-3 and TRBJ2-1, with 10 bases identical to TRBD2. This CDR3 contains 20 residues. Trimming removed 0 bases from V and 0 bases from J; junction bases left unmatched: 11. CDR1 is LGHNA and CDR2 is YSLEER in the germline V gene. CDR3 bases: TGCGCCAGCAGCCAAGACCTCATTAGCGGGAGGCCACACTCCTACAATGAGCAGTTCTTC. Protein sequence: CASSQDLISGRPHSYNEQFF.

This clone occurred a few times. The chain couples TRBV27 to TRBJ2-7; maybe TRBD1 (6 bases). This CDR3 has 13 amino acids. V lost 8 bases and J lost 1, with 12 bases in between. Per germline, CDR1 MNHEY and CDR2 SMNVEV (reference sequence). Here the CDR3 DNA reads TGTGCCAGCCGACCAAGGGGGTCCTACGAGCAGTACTTC. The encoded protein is CASRPRGSYEQYF.

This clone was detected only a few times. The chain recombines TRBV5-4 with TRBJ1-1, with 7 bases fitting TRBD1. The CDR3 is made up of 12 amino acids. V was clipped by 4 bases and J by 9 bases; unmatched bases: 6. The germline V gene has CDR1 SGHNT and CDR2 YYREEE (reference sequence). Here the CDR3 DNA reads TGTGCCAGCAGCCCTCCGAGGGGGCAAGCTTTCTTT. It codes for CASSPPRGQAFF.

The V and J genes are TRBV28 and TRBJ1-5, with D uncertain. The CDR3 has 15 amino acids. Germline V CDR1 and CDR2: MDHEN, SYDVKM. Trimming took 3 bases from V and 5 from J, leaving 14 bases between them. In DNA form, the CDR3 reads TGTGCCAGCAGTTTGGGCAGTAAATCGGATCAGCCCCAGCATTTT. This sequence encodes CASSLGSKSDQPQHF.

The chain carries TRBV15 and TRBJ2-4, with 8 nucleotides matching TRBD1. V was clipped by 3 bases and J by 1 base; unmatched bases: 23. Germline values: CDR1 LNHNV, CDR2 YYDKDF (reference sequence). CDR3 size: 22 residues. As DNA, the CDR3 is TGTGCCACCAGCAGGGATCCCATGGACAGGGCGGCGAATAGTGAGGCCAAAAACATTCAGTACTTC. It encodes CATSRDPMDRAANSEAKNIQYF.

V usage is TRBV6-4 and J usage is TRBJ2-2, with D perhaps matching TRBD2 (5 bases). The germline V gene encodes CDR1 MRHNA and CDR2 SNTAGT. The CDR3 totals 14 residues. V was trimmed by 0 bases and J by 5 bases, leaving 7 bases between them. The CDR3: CASSDSRGTGELFF. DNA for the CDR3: TGTGCCAGCAGTGACTCACGGGGAACCGGGGAGCTGTTTTTT.

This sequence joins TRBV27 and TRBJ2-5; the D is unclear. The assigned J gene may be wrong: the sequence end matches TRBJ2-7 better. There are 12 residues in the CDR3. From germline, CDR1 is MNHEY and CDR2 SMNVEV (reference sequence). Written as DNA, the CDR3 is TGTGCCAGCAGTCCTAGCTCCTACGAGCAGTACTTC. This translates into CASSPSSYEQYF.

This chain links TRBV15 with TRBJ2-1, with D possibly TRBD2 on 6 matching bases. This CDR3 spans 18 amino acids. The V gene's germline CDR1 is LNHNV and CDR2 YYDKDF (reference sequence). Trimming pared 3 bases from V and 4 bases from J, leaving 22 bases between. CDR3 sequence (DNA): TGTGCCACCAGCAGGGAATTTATAAGGACTACCCGATACAATGAGCAGTTCTTC. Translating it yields CATSREFIRTTRYNEQFF.

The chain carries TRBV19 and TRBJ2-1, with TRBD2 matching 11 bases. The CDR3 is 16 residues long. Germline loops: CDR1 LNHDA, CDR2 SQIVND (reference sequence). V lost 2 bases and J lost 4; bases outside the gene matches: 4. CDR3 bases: TGTGCCAGTAGTATAACAGGGACTAGCGGATACAATGAGCAGTTCTTC. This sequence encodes CASSITGTSGYNEQFF.

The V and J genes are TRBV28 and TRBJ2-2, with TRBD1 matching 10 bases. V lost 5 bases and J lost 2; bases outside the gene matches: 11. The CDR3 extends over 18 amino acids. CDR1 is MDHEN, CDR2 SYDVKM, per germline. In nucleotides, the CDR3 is TGTGCCAGCAGTCCGACCGGGACAGGGGCTAAAAACACCGGGGAGCTGTTTTTT. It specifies CASSPTGTGAKNTGELFF.

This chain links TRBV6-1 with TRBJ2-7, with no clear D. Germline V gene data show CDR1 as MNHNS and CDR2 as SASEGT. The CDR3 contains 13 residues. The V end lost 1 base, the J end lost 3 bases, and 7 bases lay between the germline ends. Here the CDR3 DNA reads TGTGCCAGCAGTGAAGTTCCCTTCTACGAGCAGTACTTC. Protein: CASSEVPFYEQYF.

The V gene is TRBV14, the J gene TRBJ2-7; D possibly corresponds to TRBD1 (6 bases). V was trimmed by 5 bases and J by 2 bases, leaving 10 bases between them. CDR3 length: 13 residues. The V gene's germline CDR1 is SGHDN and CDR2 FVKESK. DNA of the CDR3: TGTGCCAGCAGCTCCCAGGGGACCTACGAGCAGTACTTC. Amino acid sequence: CASSSQGTYEQYF.

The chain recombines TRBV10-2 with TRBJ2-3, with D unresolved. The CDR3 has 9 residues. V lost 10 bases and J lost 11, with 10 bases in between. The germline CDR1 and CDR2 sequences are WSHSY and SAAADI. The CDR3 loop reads CAIWYMQYF. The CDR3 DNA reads TGCGCCATCTGGTACATGCAGTATTTT.

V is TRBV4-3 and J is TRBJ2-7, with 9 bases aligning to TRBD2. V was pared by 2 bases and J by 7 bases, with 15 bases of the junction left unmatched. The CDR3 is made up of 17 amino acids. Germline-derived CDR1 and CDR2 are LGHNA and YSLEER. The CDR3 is CASSQTPGASGMREQYF. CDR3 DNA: TGCGCCAGCAGCCAAACCCCGGGGGCTAGCGGGATGAGGGAGCAGTACTTC.

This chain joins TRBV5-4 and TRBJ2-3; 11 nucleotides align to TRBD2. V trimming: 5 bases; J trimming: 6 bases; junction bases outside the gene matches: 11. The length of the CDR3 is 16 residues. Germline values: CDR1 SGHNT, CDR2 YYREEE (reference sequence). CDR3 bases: TGTGCCAGCAGAACCGGGACTAGCGGACGGGGGGATACGCAGTATTTT. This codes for CASRTGTSGRGDTQYF.

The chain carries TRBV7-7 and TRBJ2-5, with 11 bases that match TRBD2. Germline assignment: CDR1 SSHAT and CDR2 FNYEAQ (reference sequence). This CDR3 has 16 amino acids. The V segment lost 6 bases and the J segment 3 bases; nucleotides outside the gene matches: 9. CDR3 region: CASSPTPTSGEETQYF. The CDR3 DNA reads TGTGCCAGCAGTCCTACCCCGACTAGCGGGGAAGAGACCCAGTACTTC.

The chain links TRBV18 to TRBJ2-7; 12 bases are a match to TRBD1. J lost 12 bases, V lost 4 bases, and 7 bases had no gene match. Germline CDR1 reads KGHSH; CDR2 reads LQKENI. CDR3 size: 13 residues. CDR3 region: CASSRGTGGGRYF. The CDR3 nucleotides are TGTGCCAGCTCACGAGGGACAGGGGGCGGACGGTACTTC. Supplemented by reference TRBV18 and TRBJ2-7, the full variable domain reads NAGVMQNPRHLVRRRGQEARLRCSPMKGHSHVYWYRQLPEEGLKFMVYLQKENIIDESGMPKERFSAEFPKEGPSILRIQQVVRGDSAAYFCASSRGTGGGRYFGPGTRLTVT.

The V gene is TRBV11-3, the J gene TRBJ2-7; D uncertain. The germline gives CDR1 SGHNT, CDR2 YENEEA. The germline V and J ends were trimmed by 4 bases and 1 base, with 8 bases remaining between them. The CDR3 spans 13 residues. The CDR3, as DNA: TGTGCCAGCAGCTATCCCGGGTCCTACGAGCAGTACTTC. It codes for CASSYPGSYEQYF.

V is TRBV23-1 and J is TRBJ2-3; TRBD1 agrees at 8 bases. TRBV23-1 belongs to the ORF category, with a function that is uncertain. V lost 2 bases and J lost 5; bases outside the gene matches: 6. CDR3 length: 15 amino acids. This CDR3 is CASSQGQGAEDTQYF. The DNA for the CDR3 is TGCGCCAGCAGTCAAGGACAGGGCGCGGAAGATACGCAGTATTTT.

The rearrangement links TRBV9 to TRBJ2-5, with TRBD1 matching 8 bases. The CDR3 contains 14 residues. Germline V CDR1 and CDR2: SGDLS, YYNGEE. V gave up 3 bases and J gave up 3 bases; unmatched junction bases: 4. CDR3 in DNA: TGTGCCAGCAGCGCTTGGACAGGGAAAGAGACCCAGTACTTC. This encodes CASSAWTGKETQYF.

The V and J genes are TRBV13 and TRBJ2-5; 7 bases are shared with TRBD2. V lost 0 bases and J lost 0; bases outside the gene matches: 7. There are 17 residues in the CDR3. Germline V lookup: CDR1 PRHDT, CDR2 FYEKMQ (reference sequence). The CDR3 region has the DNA TGTGCCAGCAGCTTAGGAGGCGGGAGCCTGTACCAAGAGACCCAGTACTTC. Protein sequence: CASSLGGGSLYQETQYF.

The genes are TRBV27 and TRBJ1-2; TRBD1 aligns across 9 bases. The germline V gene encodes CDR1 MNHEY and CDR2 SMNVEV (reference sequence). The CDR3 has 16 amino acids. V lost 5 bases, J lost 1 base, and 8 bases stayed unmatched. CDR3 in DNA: TGTGCCAGCAGTCTAGTCGGACAGGGGCGTAACTATGGCTACACCTTC. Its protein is CASSLVGQGRNYGYTF.

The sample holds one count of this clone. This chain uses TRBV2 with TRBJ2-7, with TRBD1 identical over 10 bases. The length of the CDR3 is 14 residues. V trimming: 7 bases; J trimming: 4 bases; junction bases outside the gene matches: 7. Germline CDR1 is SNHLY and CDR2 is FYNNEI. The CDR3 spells CASTPGTGVYEQYF. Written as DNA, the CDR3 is TGTGCCAGCACGCCCGGGACAGGGGTATACGAGCAGTACTTC.